One T cell receptor (beta chain) is described in this entry. Its target is not known. The sample comes from a study of cytotoxic CD8 clonotypes in ibrutinib-treated CLL. Whole-study results and caveats: Contraction or stability on treatment characterized the public clonotypes, which were uncommon.

CDR1 is GTSNPN, CDR2 SVGIG, per germline (reference sequence). CDR3 length: 15 residues. J was trimmed by 0 bases and V by 2 bases; bases with no gene match: 1. The source of approximately 2 micrograms of genomic DNA for TCR beta libraries was cryopreserved PBMCs. Deep sequencing aimed at 1 in 200,000 to 1 in 1 million T cells' resolution. Here immunoSEQ multiplex PCR was the method, and the copy in TCRdb shows in-frame clones only, minus some. The repertoire includes fewer than 90,000 clones, under 70% of them detected once, and approximately 5% sits in the top ten. This chain joins TRBV30 and TRBJ2-3; 11 nucleotides line up with TRBD2. The sequence was collected from a human donor with chronic lymphocytic leukemia. The source material was PBMCs, sampled after 12 months of ibrutinib treatment. CDR3: CAWSRLAGSTDTQYF. The CDR3 bases are TGTGCCTGGAGTCGACTAGCGGGGAGCACAGATACGCAGTATTTT. Supplemented by reference TRBV30 and TRBJ2-3, the full variable domain reads SQTIHQWPATLVQPVGSPLSLECTVEGTSNPNLYWYRQAAGRGLQLLFYSVGIGQISSEVPQNLSASRPQDRQFILSSKKLLLSDSGFYLCAWSRLAGSTDTQYFGPGTRLTVL.